This T cell receptor beta chain stems from a study of OX40 agonist ivuxolimab in advanced cancers. Study-wide context: Ivuxolimab was an agonistic, fully human IgG2 monoclonal antibody directed against OX40 (CD134), a costimulatory receptor. Among the roughly 52 dose-escalation patients, about 20 had hepatocellular carcinoma, roughly 15 melanoma, 9 renal cell carcinoma and 9 head and neck cancer. The paper describes the monotherapy dose-escalation part (N of about 55 patients) of the phase I trial of ivuxolimab. In the dose-escalation cohort, around four fifths of patients were male, and the mean age was approximately 60 years with a range of about 20 to 80. The purpose of peripheral TCRbeta sequencing was to test whether ivuxolimab changed TCR sequence diversity and led to clonal T-cell expansion. Partial responses occurred in three dose-escalation patients, of whom one had hepatocellular carcinoma and two had cutaneous melanoma. Prior anti-PD-1, anti-PD-L1 or anti-CTLA-4 therapy was permitted, and 40% of dose-escalation patients had received checkpoint inhibitors. Intravenous ivuxolimab was administered to patients every 2 weeks at six dose levels: 0.01, 0.1, 0.3, 1.5, 3 and 10 mg/kg.

Genomic DNA was extracted from sorted cells for sequencing of the TCRbeta CDR3 region. TCRbeta CDR3 regions were sequenced using the immunoSEQ Assay. TCRdb limited this immuneACCESS table to in-frame rearrangements with V and J called. A share of clones is missing; checked studies link under half to unresolved V genes, and the rest is unexplained. This sample lists fewer than 95,000 clones; 75% to 95% were detected once. The ten largest clones capture about 0.45% of the sample. A note on this clone: Its cognate antigen has yet to be identified. No per-base quality is available; no much larger clone lies one base away.

Here V drops 4 bases and J drops 0 bases, and the junction holds 7 bases not matched to any gene. The CDR3 starts with the cysteine, ends with the phenylalanine, and has 16 residues. Left in the record is the CDR3 DNA by itself, 48 bases read in frame from the first base. Taken from the germline V gene, the CDR1 and CDR2 loops are SGDLS and YYNGEE. Points the paper makes about the study in general: At doses of 0.1 to 3.0 mg/kg, clonal expansion of both CD4+ and CD8+ blood T cells was observed from baseline to week 6. The antigen specificity of the peripheral T cells that underwent clonal expansion was not determined. In the 0.1-3.0 mg/kg groups, partial responders had among the lowest normalized peripheral clonal expansion, particularly in CD8+ T cells. Low levels of normalized T-cell clonal expansion were also seen in some patients who did not respond. After ivuxolimab, more expanded clones were found on average in CD8+ T cells than in CD4+ T cells.

Patients with a history of autoimmune disease or receiving systemic immunosuppression were excluded from the trial. Peripheral blood for TCR sequencing was drawn from every dose cohort at baseline, at cycle 4 day 1 and at cycle 7 day 1. The samples were drawn from a first-in-human, open-label, multicenter phase I dose-escalation trial of ivuxolimab. Adults with locally advanced or metastatic melanoma, renal cell carcinoma, hepatocellular carcinoma or head and neck squamous cell carcinoma were enrolled in the trial. Before TCR sequencing, CD4+ T cells and CD8+ T cells from peripheral blood were sorted into separate populations.

The rearranged chain carries TRBV9 and TRBJ2-5; 9 of the junction bases match TRBD2. Sequenced here: CD4+ or CD8+ T cells sorted from blood, sampled in a trial of the OX40 agonist ivuxolimab. This TCR derives from an adult with an advanced solid tumor such as melanoma, head and neck, liver or kidney cancer. In nucleotides, the sequence is TGTGCCAGCAGCCTAACGACTAGCGGCGACCAAGAGACCCAGTACTTC. Its translation is CASSLTTSGDQETQYF.